This TCR beta chain was recovered during a study of blood T cells in healthy people across ages. The study drew donors from healthy Caucasian individuals in Russia aged about 6 to 90. Drawn from each donor were roughly 9.4 milliliters of peripheral blood. Concerning this clonotype: Its specificity is not known.

Whole-study results and caveats: Changes in expanded clonotypes were possibly confounded, as the CMV status of donors was unknown. Because sorting was not performed, PBMCs prevented conclusive naive versus antigen-experienced comparison.

A second PCR, run for roughly 6 to 11 cycles, used a sample-barcoded 5' primer plus a J-beta primer mix. TCRdb independently ran MiXCR on the 5' RACE reads; one entry per CDR3 protein. The profile covers 800,000 or so distinct CDR3 sequences, with 60% to 80% appearing a single time and roughly 26% taken by the ten largest. Sequencing was carried out using blood. This clonotype was obtained from a man aged 25 to 40 in good health.

CDR3 protein: CASSPGGPEQFF. CDR3 in DNA: TGTGCCAGCAGCCCGGGGGGACCCGAGCAGTTCTTC. This rearrangement joins TRBV14 to TRBJ2-1, with 7 bases matching TRBD2. CDR3 length: 12 amino acids. Germline V gene lookup returns CDR1 SGHDN and CDR2 FVKESK. The V gene end was trimmed by 4 bases and the J gene end by 10 bases; junction bases not matched to a gene: 4.